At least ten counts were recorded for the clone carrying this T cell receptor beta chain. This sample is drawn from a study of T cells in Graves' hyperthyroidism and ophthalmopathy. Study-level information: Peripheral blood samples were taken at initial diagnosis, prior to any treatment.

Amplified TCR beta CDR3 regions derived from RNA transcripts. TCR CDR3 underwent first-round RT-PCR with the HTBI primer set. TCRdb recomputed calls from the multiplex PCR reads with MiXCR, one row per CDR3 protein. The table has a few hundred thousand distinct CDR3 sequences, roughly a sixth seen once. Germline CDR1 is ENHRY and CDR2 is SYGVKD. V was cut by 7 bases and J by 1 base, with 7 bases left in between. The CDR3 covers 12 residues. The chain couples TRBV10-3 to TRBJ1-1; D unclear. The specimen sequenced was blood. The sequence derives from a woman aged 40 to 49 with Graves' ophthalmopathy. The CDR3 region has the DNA TGTGCCATCACGGCAGGGAACACTGAAGCTTTCTTT. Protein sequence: CAITAGNTEAFF.